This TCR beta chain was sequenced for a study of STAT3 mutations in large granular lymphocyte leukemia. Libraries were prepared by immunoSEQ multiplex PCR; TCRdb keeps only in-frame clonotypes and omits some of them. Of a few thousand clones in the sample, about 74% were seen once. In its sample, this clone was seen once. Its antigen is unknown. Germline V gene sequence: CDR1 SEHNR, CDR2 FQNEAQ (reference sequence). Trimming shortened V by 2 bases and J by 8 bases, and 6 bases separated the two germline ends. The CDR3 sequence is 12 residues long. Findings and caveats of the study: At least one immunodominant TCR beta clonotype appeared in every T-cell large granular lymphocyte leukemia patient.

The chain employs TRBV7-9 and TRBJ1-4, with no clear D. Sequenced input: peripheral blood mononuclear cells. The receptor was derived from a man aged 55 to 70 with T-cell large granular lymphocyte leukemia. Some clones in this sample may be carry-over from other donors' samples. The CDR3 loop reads CASSLNAEKLFF. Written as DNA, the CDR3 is TGTGCCAGCAGCTTAAATGCCGAAAAACTGTTTTTT.